A selection of T cell receptor beta chains follows, all from one sample in a study of T-cell memory formation after mild COVID-19. TCRdb recomputed calls from the 5' RACE reads with MiXCR, one row per CDR3 protein. The table shows hundreds of thousands of distinct CDR3 sequences, with approximately 15% occurring only once. Sequencing was done on a sample of PBMCs or a T cell subset sorted from them (not recorded which). These receptors were collected from a man in his late teens or twenties who had mild COVID-19 (a few samples of this study predate the infection). Cell type and time point are not known. Both conserved end residues are part of each CDR3. Fields, in order: clone size, D gene, V gene, J gene, CDR3 protein, CDR3 DNA. The D gene is left open where the match is weak. Where a row states a size, it is once, few, many or the class of an expanded clone; other rows omit it.

many	TRBD2	TRBV7-2	TRBJ2-1	CASSESLAGGPGEQFF	TGTGCCAGCAGCGAGTCACTAGCGGGGGGGCCGGGTGAGCAGTTCTTC
few	-	TRBV7-2	TRBJ2-1	CASSLWRGQQFF	TGTGCCAGCAGCTTATGGCGGGGCCAGCAGTTCTTC
-	-	TRBV5-1	TRBJ2-7	CASSSLGGDSYEQYF	TGCGCCAGCAGCTCGCTTGGCGGCGACTCCTACGAGCAGTACTTC
few	-	TRBV27	TRBJ1-1	CASSASGGTEAFF	TGTGCCAGCAGTGCCTCCGGGGGGACTGAAGCTTTCTTT
many	-	TRBV5-1	TRBJ2-5	CASSLVPGTQETQYF	TGCGCCAGCAGCTTGGTTCCAGGGACCCAAGAGACCCAGTACTTC
-	-	TRBV7-3	TRBJ2-3	CASSSPGRSVSSTDTQYF	TGTGCCAGCAGCTCACCGGGCCGCTCCGTTTCTAGCACAGATACGCAGTATTTT
once	-	TRBV20-1	TRBJ2-1	CSARVGADLNNEQFF	TGCAGTGCTAGAGTCGGAGCGGACCTCAACAATGAGCAGTTCTTC
few	-	TRBV6-1	TRBJ2-1	CASTGSSNEQFF	TGTGCCAGCACAGGGTCAAGCAATGAGCAGTTCTTC
few	TRBD1	TRBV5-1	TRBJ2-3	CASSLDGTGGTDTQYF	TGCGCCAGCAGCTTGGACGGGACAGGGGGCACAGATACGCAGTATTTT
once	-	TRBV20-1	TRBJ1-2	CSATILSGGLGYTF	TGCAGTGCCACCATCCTCTCCGGGGGCCTTGGCTACACCTTC
-	-	TRBV12-3/TRBV12-4	TRBJ1-1	CASCLTPGETEAFF	TGTGCCAGTTGTCTAACCCCTGGCGAGACTGAAGCTTTCTTT
many	-	TRBV9	TRBJ2-7	CASSVGGGTYEQYF	TGTGCCAGCAGCGTAGGCGGCGGGACCTACGAGCAGTACTTC
few	-	TRBV12-3/TRBV12-4	TRBJ2-3	CASSLEAGVADTQYF	TGTGCCAGCAGTTTAGAGGCGGGCGTTGCAGATACGCAGTATTTT
-	-	TRBV9	TRBJ2-5	CASSVATGLGETQYF	TGTGCCAGCAGCGTAGCTACCGGGCTTGGAGAGACCCAGTACTTC
-	TRBD1	TRBV7-2	TRBJ1-2	CASTGTGANYGYTF	TGTGCCAGCACCGGGACAGGGGCAAACTATGGCTACACCTTC
few	TRBD1	TRBV29-1	TRBJ2-7	CSVAKTGTHEQYF	TGCAGCGTAGCGAAGACAGGGACCCACGAGCAGTACTTC
few	-	TRBV7-9	TRBJ2-5	CASSLVYYRAETQYF	TGTGCCAGCAGCTTAGTTTATTACAGGGCGGAGACCCAGTACTTC
few	-	TRBV7-9	TRBJ1-6	CASRLGANSPLHF	TGTGCCAGCAGACTAGGGGCTAATTCACCCCTCCACTTT
few	-	TRBV15	TRBJ2-6	CATSGHREGPSGANVLTF	TGTGCCACCAGCGGACACAGGGAGGGGCCCTCTGGGGCCAACGTCCTGACTTTC
-	-	TRBV5-6	TRBJ1-1	CASSTGPVDAFF	TGTGCCAGCAGCACAGGACCGGTAGACGCTTTCTTT
-	-	TRBV2	TRBJ1-3	CASRELNTIYF	TGTGCCAGCAGAGAGTTAAACACCATATATTTT
-	TRBD2	TRBV14	TRBJ2-1	CASSRSTSGGSNEQFF	TGTGCCAGCAGCCGAAGTACTAGCGGGGGTTCCAATGAGCAGTTCTTC
-	-	TRBV5-1	TRBJ2-7	CASSLDSSLSYEQYF	TGCGCCAGCAGCCTGGACAGCTCGCTCTCCTACGAGCAGTACTTC
few	TRBD1	TRBV10-3	TRBJ1-2	CAIRPGTGSNGYTF	TGTGCCATCAGGCCCGGGACAGGGTCGAATGGCTACACCTTC